These 13 T cell receptor beta chains were all obtained from the same sample, sequenced in a study of T cell responses to AZD1222 COVID-19 vaccine. Using immunoSEQ multiplex PCR, the repertoire was profiled, and TCRdb retains in-frame clones only, with some absent. The sample lists some 85,000 clones, roughly nine tenths seen once, with approximately 8.3% in the top ten. The specimen comprised peripheral blood, sampled on day 0 of AZD1222 vaccination. These receptors all stem from an adult in good health.

The genes are TRBV6-5 and TRBJ2-3; 7 bases are a match to TRBD1. CDR1 MNHEY and CDR2 SVGAGI come from the germline V gene. The V gene end was trimmed by 10 bases and the J gene end by 3 bases; junction bases not matched to a gene: 7. CDR3 length: 13 amino acids. Here the CDR3 DNA reads TGTGCCATCCTGACAGGGTGGACAGATACGCAGTATTTT. This codes for CAILTGWTDTQYF.

The V gene is TRBV7-8, the J gene TRBJ1-2; possible D gene TRBD1, 5 bases. Trimming removed 5 bases from V and 4 bases from J, with 14 bases in between. Per the germline V gene, CDR1 is SGHVS and CDR2 is FQNEAQ. This CDR3 contains 14 residues. CDR3 sequence: CASSISPGFYGYTF. The DNA for the CDR3 is TGTGCCAGCAGCATTAGCCCAGGGTTCTATGGCTACACCTTC.

The J gene is TRBJ2-3, the V gene TRBV9; 9 nucleotides line up with TRBD1. This CDR3 contains 16 residues. Germline CDR1 is SGDLS and CDR2 is YYNGEE. V shed 4 bases and J 4 bases; nucleotides not matched to a gene: 10. The CDR3 bases are TGTGCCAGCAGCATTCGGGGACAGGGCGTTTCAGATACGCAGTATTTT. It specifies CASSIRGQGVSDTQYF. Complete variable domain (other parts from reference TRBV9 and TRBJ2-3): DSGVTQTPKHLITATGQRVTLRCSPRSGDLSVYWYQQSLDQGLQFLIQYYNGEERAKGNILERFSAQQFPDLHSELNLSSLELGDSALYFCASSIRGQGVSDTQYFGPGTRLTVL.

The V and J genes are TRBV6-5 and TRBJ2-5, with TRBD1 matching 10 bases. The V and J ends lost 4 bases and 6 bases, in that order; junction bases with no gene match: 8. CDR3 size: 15 residues. Per the germline V gene, CDR1 is MNHEY and CDR2 is SVGAGI. The CDR3 protein is CASSWTRTGGQTQYF. In DNA, the CDR3 is TGTGCCAGCAGTTGGACGCGGACAGGGGGGCAGACCCAGTACTTC.

DNA for the CDR3: TGTGCCAGCAGTCGCGGCTACGAGCAGTACTTC. It encodes CASSRGYEQYF. The J gene is TRBJ2-7, the V gene TRBV28; D remains unclear. Trimming shortened V by 5 bases and J by 3 bases, and 5 bases separated the two germline ends. Germline assignment: CDR1 MDHEN and CDR2 SYDVKM. The CDR3 contains 11 residues.

The rearrangement links TRBV12-5 to TRBJ2-1, with 13 bases matching TRBD2. The V segment lost 4 bases and the J segment 5 bases; nucleotides outside the gene matches: 2. CDR1 is LGHNT, CDR2 FRNRAP, per germline. This CDR3 region has 15 residues. In nucleotides, the CDR3 is TGTGCTAGTGGTTCCGGACTAGCGGGAGACAATGAGCAGTTCTTC. It is translated as CASGSGLAGDNEQFF.

The chain uses TRBV5-1 and TRBJ2-6, with TRBD1 as a possible D gene (6 bases). V lost 7 bases, J lost 0 bases, and 17 bases lay in between. This CDR3 has 17 amino acids. CDR1 and CDR2 (germline): SGHRS, YFSETQ. The CDR3 reads CASAPWTDSSGANVLTF. CDR3 coding DNA: TGCGCCAGCGCCCCCTGGACGGACAGCTCTGGGGCCAACGTCCTGACTTTC.

The V call is TRBV5-1, the J call TRBJ1-4; tentative D call: TRBD1 (6 bases). V was pared by 3 bases and J by 5 bases, with 14 bases between. Per the germline V gene, CDR1 is SGHRS and CDR2 is YFSETQ. There are 15 residues in the CDR3. The CDR3 sequence: CASSSLQGSNEKLFF. CDR3 DNA: TGCGCCAGCAGCTCACTACAGGGCTCGAATGAAAAACTGTTTTTT.

As DNA, the CDR3 is TGCGCCAGCAGAGGGAGGGCAGGGGGCTCTAATTCACCCCTCCACTTT. The encoded protein is CASRGRAGGSNSPLHF. V is TRBV5-1 and J is TRBJ1-6; 8 nucleotides align to TRBD1. Trimming cost V 5 bases and J 6 bases; bases outside gene matches: 10. The CDR3 loop spans 16 amino acids. Germline V gene lookup returns CDR1 SGHRS and CDR2 YFSETQ.

The chain combines TRBV6-2 or TRBV6-3 with TRBJ1-1, with 7 bases matching TRBD1. V shed 2 bases and J 4 bases; nucleotides not matched to a gene: 10. The CDR3 runs 16 residues. CDR1 MNHEY and CDR2 SVGEGT come from the germline V gene. The CDR3 protein is CASSYRGRGPVTEAFF. The CDR3 DNA is TGTGCCAGCAGTTACAGGGGGAGGGGGCCGGTCACTGAAGCTTTCTTT.

V usage is TRBV11-3 and J usage is TRBJ2-1; a weak D match, TRBD2 (5 bases). Trimming cost V 0 bases and J 9 bases, with 9 bases left between them. This CDR3 has 13 amino acids. Germline V gives CDR1 SGHNT, CDR2 YENEEA. CDR3 amino acids: CASSLETRGEQFF. As DNA, the CDR3 is TGTGCCAGCAGCTTAGAAACTCGGGGTGAGCAGTTCTTC.

The chain employs TRBV4-3 and TRBJ2-2; TRBD1 matches 7 bases. V dropped 3 bases and J dropped 7; count of bases not matched to a gene: 11. This CDR3 contains 16 residues. Germline-derived CDR1 and CDR2 are LGHNA and YSLEER. Here the CDR3 reads CASSQRRQGSSGELFF. The CDR3 DNA reads as TGCGCCAGCAGCCAGAGGAGACAGGGCAGTAGCGGGGAGCTGTTTTTT.

The chain uses TRBV24-1 and TRBJ2-1; 9 bases match TRBD1. In germline, CDR1 is KGHDR, CDR2 SFDVKD. The J segment lost 13 bases and the V segment lost 5 bases, leaving 17 bases of the junction unmatched. This CDR3 is built from 16 residues. Here the CDR3 DNA reads TGTGCCACCAGTGCCTCCGGGACAGGGAGCTTTTTTCGCCAGTTCTTC. It yields the protein CATSASGTGSFFRQFF.